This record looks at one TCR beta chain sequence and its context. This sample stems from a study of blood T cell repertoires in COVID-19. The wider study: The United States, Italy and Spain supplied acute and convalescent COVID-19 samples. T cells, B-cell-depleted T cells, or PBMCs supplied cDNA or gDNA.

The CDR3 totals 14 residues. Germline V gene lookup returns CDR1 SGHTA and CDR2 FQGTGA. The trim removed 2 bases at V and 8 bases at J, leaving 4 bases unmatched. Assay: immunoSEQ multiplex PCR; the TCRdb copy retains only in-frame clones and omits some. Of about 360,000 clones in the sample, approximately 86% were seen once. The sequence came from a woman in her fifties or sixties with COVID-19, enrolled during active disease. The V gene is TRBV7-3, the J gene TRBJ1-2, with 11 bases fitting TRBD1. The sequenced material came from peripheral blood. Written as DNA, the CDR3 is TGTGCCAGCAGCTTAGGGACAGGGGGTGACGGCTACACCTTC. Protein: CASSLGTGGDGYTF.